This entry features one T cell receptor beta chain sequence. The antigen is unknown. This record belongs to a study of regulatory T cells in long-lasting Graves disease. Study-level background: The study counted Graves' disease as persistent given over 5 years of antithyroid drugs and positive TSH receptor antibodies. Study-level points and caveats: Accuracy could have been hurt by small sample size. With some 2,700 shared public clonotypes, persistent patients exceeded new patients, who shared more than 750. Persistent disease was associated with favored TRBV28 usage and with favored use of TRBJ1-2 and TRBJ2-5.

The CDR3 loop spans 14 amino acids. Germline loops: CDR1 SGHRS, CDR2 YFSETQ. V was shortened by 4 bases and J by 5 bases, with 15 bases between the two germline ends. The time point here: persistent/refractory GD, antithyroid drugs over 5 years with positive TRAb. PBMC RNA served as the TCR library source. According to the study, TCR beta libraries were built with iRepertoire HTBI primers and CDR3-region Arm-PCR. TCRdb re-called the multiplex PCR reads with MiXCR, one entry per CDR3 protein. The sample carries some 450,000 distinct CDR3 sequences, 20% to 25% recorded once. The origin of this receptor is a female donor with Graves disease. V is TRBV5-1 and J is TRBJ2-5, with D perhaps given as TRBD1 or TRBD2 (5 bases each). The starting material was peripheral blood mononuclear cells (PBMCs), obtained when the disease was refractory, from a patient treated with antithyroid drugs. CDR3 nucleotide sequence: TGCGCCAGCAGCGCAAACTGGGGGAAGGAGACCCAGTACTTC. Protein product: CASSANWGKETQYF.